The sequence of this T cell receptor beta chain was determined in a study of cytomegalovirus exposure and HLA in healthy donors. Concerning this clone itself: Its antigen is unknown.

The V gene's germline CDR1 is SNHLY and CDR2 FYNNEI. Trimming at V came to 7 bases and at J to 0 bases, leaving 3 bases not matched to a gene. The CDR3 is 14 amino acids. Sequencing used immunoSEQ multiplex PCR; TCRdb keeps in-frame clones, though not all of them. The sample includes approximately 100,000 clones, roughly 86% of them seen just once. Study-level points and caveats: Reports showed the classifier diagnosing cytomegalovirus status with high specificity and sensitivity.

J is TRBJ1-1 and V is TRBV2; 9 bases match TRBD1. Specimen: PBMCs. The clonotype originates from a woman younger than 30 in good health and CMV-seronegative. The chain's CDR3 is CASTRDRVNTEAFF. CDR3 sequence (DNA): TGTGCCAGCACGAGGGACAGGGTGAACACTGAAGCTTTCTTT.